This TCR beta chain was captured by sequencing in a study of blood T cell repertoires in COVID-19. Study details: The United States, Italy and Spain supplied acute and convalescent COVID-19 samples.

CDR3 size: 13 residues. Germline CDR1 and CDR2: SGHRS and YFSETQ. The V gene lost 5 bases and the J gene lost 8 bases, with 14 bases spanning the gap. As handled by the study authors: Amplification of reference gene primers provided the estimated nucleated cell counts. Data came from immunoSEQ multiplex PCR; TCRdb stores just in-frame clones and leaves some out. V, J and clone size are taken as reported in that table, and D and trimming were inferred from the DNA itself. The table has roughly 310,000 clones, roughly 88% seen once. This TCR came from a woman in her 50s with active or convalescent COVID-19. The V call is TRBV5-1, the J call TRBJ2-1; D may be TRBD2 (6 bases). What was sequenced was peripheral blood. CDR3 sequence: CASRVRGGHEQFF. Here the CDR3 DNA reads TGCGCCAGCAGGGTCCGGGGAGGCCATGAGCAGTTCTTC.